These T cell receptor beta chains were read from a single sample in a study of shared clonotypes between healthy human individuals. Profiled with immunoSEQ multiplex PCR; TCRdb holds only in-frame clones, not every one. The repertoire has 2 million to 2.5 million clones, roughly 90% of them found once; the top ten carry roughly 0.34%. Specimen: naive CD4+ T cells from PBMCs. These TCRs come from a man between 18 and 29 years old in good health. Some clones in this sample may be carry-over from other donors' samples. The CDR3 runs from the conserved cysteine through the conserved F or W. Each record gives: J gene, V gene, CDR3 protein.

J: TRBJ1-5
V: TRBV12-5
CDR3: CASGFLTGTSHQPQHF

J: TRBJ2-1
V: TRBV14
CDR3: CASTKGTSGSNEQFF

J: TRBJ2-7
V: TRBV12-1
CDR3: CASSSYYWKLNAEQYF

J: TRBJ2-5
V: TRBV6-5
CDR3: CASSRRGEETQYF

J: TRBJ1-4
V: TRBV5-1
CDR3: CASSLVVTGEGELFF

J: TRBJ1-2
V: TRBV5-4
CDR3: CASSPTGDYGYTF

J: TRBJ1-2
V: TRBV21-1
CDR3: CASSKKGQGAEGNGYTF

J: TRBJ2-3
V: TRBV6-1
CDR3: CASSVYRGADTQYF

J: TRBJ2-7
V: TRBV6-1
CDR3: CASSGRPGGYEQYF

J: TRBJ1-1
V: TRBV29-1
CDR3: CSVVSPPEAFF

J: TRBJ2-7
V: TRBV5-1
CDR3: CASRRDREGQYF

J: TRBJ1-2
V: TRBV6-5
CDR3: CASSYSRQGRTYGYTF

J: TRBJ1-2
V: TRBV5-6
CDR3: CASSSDRGQGGYTF